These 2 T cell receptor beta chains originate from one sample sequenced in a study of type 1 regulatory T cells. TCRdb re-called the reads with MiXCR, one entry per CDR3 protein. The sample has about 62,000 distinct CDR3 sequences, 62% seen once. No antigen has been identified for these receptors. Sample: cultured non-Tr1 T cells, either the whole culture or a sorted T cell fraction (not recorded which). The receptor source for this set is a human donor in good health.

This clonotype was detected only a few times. CDR3 region: CASSAGPYNSPLHF. CDR3 in DNA: TGTGCCAGCTCGGCAGGGCCCTATAATTCACCCCTCCACTTT. The chain joins TRBV6-1 to TRBJ1-6, with D possibly matching TRBD1 (5 bases). Germline V gene data show CDR1 as MNHNS and CDR2 as SASEGT. The CDR3 totals 14 residues. The V and J ends lost 8 bases and 2 bases respectively, with 10 bases between them.

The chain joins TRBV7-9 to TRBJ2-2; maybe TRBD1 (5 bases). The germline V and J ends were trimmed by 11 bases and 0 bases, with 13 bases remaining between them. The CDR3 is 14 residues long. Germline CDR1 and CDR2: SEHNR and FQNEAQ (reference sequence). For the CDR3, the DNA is TGTGCCGGGGCGTACAGGTCGAACACCGGGGAGCTGTTTTTT. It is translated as CAGAYRSNTGELFF. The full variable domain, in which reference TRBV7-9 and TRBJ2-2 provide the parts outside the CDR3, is DTGVSQNPRHKITKRGQNVTFRCDPISEHNRLYWYRQTLGQGPEFLTYFQNEAQLEKSRLLSDRFSAERPKGSFSTLEIQRTEQGDSAMYLCAGAYRSNTGELFFGEGSRLTVL.